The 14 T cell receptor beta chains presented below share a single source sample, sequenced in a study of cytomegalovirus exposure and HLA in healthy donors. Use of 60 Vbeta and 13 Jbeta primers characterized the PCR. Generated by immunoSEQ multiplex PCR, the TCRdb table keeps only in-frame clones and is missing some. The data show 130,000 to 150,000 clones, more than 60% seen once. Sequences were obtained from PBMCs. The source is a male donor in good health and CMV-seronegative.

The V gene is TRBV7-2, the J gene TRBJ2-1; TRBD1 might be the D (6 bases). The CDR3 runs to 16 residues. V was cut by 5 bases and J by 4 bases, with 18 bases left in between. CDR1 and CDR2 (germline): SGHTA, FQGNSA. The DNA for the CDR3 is TGTGCCAGCAGCCGCGTACCGGGACATCAGTACAATGAGCAGTTCTTC. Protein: CASSRVPGHQYNEQFF.

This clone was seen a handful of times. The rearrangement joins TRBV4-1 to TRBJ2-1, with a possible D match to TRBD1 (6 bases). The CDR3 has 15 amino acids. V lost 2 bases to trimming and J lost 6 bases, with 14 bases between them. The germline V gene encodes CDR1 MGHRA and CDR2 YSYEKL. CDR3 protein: CASSQRDIGGNEQFF. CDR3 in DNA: TGCGCCAGCAGCCAACGGGACATTGGGGGCAATGAGCAGTTCTTC.

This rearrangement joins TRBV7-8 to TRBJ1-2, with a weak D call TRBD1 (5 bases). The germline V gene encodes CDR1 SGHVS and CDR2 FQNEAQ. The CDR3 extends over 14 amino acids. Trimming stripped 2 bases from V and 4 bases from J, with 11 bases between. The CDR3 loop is CASSLRGTSYGYTF. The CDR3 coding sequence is TGTGCCAGCAGCTTACGCGGGACTAGCTATGGCTACACCTTC.

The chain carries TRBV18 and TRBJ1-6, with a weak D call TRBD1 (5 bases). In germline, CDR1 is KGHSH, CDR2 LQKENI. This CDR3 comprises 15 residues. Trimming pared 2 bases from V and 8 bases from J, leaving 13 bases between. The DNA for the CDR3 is TGTGCCAGCTCACCAGGGGGAGGGTTGGATTCACCCCTCCACTTT. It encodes CASSPGGGLDSPLHF.

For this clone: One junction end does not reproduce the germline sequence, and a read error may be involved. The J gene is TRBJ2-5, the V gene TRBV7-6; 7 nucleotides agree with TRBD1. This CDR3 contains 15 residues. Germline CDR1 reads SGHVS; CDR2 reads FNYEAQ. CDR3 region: CPSSLTGTAQETQYF. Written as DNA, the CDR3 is TGTCCCAGCAGCCTTACAGGGACAGCTCAAGAGACCCAGTACTTC.

CDR3 sequence (DNA): TGCGCCAGCAGTGATCGGACAGGGCGGGATGAGCAGTTCTTC. Its translation: CASSDRTGRDEQFF. V and J are TRBV10-1 and TRBJ2-1; 8 positions match TRBD1. Unmatched junction bases numbered 6, after V lost 3 bases and J lost 8 bases. The CDR3 loop spans 14 amino acids. Germline V gene sequence: CDR1 WNHNN, CDR2 SYGVQD (reference sequence).

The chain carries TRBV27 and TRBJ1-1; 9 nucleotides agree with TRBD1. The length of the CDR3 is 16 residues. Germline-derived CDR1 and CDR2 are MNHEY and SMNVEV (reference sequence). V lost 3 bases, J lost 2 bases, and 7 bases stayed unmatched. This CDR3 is CASSLISDRGNTEAFF. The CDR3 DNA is TGTGCCAGCAGTTTGATCTCGGACAGGGGTAACACTGAAGCTTTCTTT.

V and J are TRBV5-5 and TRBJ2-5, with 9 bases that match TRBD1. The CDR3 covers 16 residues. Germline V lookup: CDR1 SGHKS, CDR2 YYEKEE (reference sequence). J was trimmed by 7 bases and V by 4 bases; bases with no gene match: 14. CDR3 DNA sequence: TGTGCCAGCAGCGACCAAAAAACAGGGGGCTCGGGGACCCAGTACTTC. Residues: CASSDQKTGGSGTQYF.

In nucleotides, the CDR3 is TGTGCCAGCAGCCCTAGAACAGGGGTCCCCACTGAAGCTTTCTTT. Translated, it gives CASSPRTGVPTEAFF. This chain connects TRBV7-8 to TRBJ1-1, with TRBD1 matching 7 bases. V lost 5 bases and J lost 4; bases outside the gene matches: 10. The CDR3 is 15 residues long. Germline lookup yields CDR1 SGHVS and CDR2 FQNEAQ.

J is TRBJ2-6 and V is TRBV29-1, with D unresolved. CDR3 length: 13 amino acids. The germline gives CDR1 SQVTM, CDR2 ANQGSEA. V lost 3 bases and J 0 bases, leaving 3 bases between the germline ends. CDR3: CSVDISGANVLTF. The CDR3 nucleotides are TGCAGCGTTGACATCTCTGGGGCCAACGTCCTGACTTTC.

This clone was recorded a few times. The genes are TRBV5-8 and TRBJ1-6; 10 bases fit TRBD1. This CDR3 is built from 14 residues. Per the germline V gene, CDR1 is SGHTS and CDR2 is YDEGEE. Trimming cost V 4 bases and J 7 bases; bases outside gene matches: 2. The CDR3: CASSPGQGNSPLHF. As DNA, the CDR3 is TGTGCCAGCAGCCCGGGACAGGGGAATTCACCCCTCCACTTT.

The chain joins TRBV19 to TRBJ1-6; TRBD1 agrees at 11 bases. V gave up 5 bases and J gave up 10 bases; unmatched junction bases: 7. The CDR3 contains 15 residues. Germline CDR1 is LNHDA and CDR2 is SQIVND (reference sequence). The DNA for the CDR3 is TGTGCCAGTAGTCCTAGGACAGGGGGCTCGTCACCCCTCCACTTT. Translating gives CASSPRTGGSSPLHF.

CDR3: CASSPRVAGVRLRSYNEQFF. CDR3 bases: TGTGCCAGCAGCCCCCGAGTAGCGGGAGTTAGGTTAAGGTCCTACAATGAGCAGTTCTTC. This rearrangement joins TRBV5-4 to TRBJ2-1; 9 positions agree with TRBD2. This CDR3 has 20 amino acids. Germline V gene sequence: CDR1 SGHNT, CDR2 YYREEE (reference sequence). V shed 4 bases, J shed 1 base, and the junction held 18 bases outside the gene matches.

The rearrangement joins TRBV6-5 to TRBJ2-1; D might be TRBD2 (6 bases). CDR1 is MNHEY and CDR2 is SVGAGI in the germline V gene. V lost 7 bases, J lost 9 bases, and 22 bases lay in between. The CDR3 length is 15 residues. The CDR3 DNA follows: TGTGCCAGCATTCCCCGGGCGGGATGGGGTGGTGAGCAGTTCTTC. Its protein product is CASIPRAGWGGEQFF.